A single sample is the source of the 18 T cell receptor beta chains below, sequenced in a study of CD8 T cells in ankylosing spondylitis. Overall study results and limits: A TCR beta motif made of several highly homologous variants seemed typical of ankylosing spondylitis blood.

TCRdb used MiXCR to reprocess the 5' RACE reads, holding one entry per CDR3 protein. The sample consists of hundreds of thousands of distinct CDR3 sequences, roughly 18% of them appearing once. These TCRs' antigens remain unknown. Material: blood, either unsorted or a sorted T cell fraction (not recorded which). The receptors originated from a male donor with ankylosing spondylitis.

V usage is TRBV11-2 and J usage is TRBJ1-1; D gene uncertain. This CDR3 is built from 11 residues. V was cut by 3 bases and J by 5 bases, with 4 bases left in between. CDR1 and CDR2 from the germline V gene are SGHAT and FQNNGV. CDR3 in DNA: TGTGCCAGCAGCTTCCAAACTGAAGCTTTCTTT. It translates to CASSFQTEAFF.

This chain uses TRBV15 with TRBJ1-2; D remains unclear. CDR3 length: 13 amino acids. The germline CDR1 and CDR2 sequences are LNHNV and YYDKDF (reference sequence). V was trimmed by 5 bases and J by 2 bases, leaving 9 bases between them. CDR3 DNA sequence: TGTGCCACCAGCGCACGGAACAACTATGGCTACACCTTC. Its protein product is CATSARNNYGYTF.

This clonotype was observed a few times. This sequence joins TRBV30 and TRBJ2-6; D ambiguous. Per germline, CDR1 GTSNPN and CDR2 SVGIG (reference sequence). CDR3 length equals 15 residues. V dropped 1 base and J dropped 0 bases, with 7 bases sitting between them. The chain's CDR3 is CAWSGPNSGANVLTF. In DNA, the CDR3 is TGTGCCTGGAGTGGCCCTAACTCTGGGGCCAACGTCCTGACTTTC.

Ten or more counts support this clonotype. The J gene is TRBJ2-5, the V gene TRBV12-3 or TRBV12-4; 9 bases map to TRBD1. This CDR3 is built from 17 residues. V trimming: 3 bases; J trimming: 2 bases; junction bases outside the gene matches: 10. The CDR3 DNA reads TGTGCCAGCAGTTTTCGCGGGACAGGGAGGGTTCAAGAGACCCAGTACTTC. Amino acid sequence: CASSFRGTGRVQETQYF.

The CDR3 DNA reads as TGCGCCAGCAGCCAAGTCCTAGCGTTCCACAATGAGCAGTTCTTC. Translated, it gives CASSQVLAFHNEQFF. The chain uses TRBV4-3 and TRBJ2-1; tentatively, D is TRBD2 (6 bases). V was pared by 1 base and J by 5 bases, with 12 bases between. The CDR3 runs 15 residues. Germline CDR1 reads LGHNA; CDR2 reads YSLEER.

This clonotype showed up just a few times. The J gene is TRBJ2-5, the V gene TRBV15; 10 bases align to TRBD2. J lost 2 bases, V lost 5 bases, and 8 bases had no gene match. Germline CDR1 and CDR2: LNHNV and YYDKDF (reference sequence). This CDR3 comprises 16 residues. CDR3: CATSPLAGYMQETQYF. DNA of the CDR3: TGTGCCACCAGCCCACTAGCGGGATACATGCAAGAGACCCAGTACTTC.

This clonotype was seen more than once but under ten times. This rearrangement joins TRBV7-3 to TRBJ2-1, with 7 bases fitting TRBD1. Germline V gives CDR1 SGHTA, CDR2 FQGTGA. The CDR3 runs to 15 residues. V shed 5 bases and J 4 bases; nucleotides not matched to a gene: 8. CDR3 amino acids: CASSRRQGRYNEQFF. The CDR3 DNA sequence: TGTGCCAGCAGCCGACGACAGGGAAGATACAATGAGCAGTTCTTC.

The gene calls are TRBV28 and TRBJ1-5; a possible D gene is TRBD1 (5 bases). Per the germline V gene, CDR1 is MDHEN and CDR2 is SYDVKM. Trimming stripped 6 bases from V and 3 bases from J, with 12 bases between. This CDR3 contains 14 residues. This CDR3 is CASSTGTFNQPQHF. DNA of the CDR3: TGTGCCAGCAGCACCGGGACTTTCAATCAGCCCCAGCATTTT.

This clonotype was observed a handful of times. This chain joins TRBV5-1 and TRBJ2-3; 7 bases match TRBD2. Germline CDR1 is SGHRS and CDR2 is YFSETQ. Trimming removed 4 bases from V and 0 bases from J; junction bases left unmatched: 8. The CDR3 length is 16 residues. This CDR3 reads CASSPSGSGSTDTQYF. CDR3 in DNA: TGCGCCAGCAGCCCTAGTGGTAGCGGGAGCACAGATACGCAGTATTTT.

The CDR3 protein is CASRGRTSGGDEQFF. In DNA, the CDR3 is TGTGCCAGCAGAGGTCGGACTAGCGGGGGCGATGAGCAGTTCTTC. This chain uses TRBV7-2 with TRBJ2-1; 13 nucleotides agree with TRBD2. CDR1 is SGHTA, CDR2 FQGNSA, per germline. The CDR3 is made up of 15 amino acids. Losses at the gene ends were 6 bases for V and 8 bases for J; bases not matched to a gene: 7.

This rearrangement joins TRBV20-1 to TRBJ2-3, with D possibly matching TRBD2 (6 bases). CDR1 is DFQATT and CDR2 is SNEGSKA in the germline V gene (reference sequence). Deletions cut 6 bases from V and 3 bases from J, with 7 bases between. The length of the CDR3 is 11 residues. The CDR3 loop reads CSAGTTDTQYF. The CDR3 region has the DNA TGCAGTGCAGGGACTACAGATACGCAGTATTTT.

This clonotype was seen a few times. The rearrangement joins TRBV11-3 to TRBJ1-2, with D tentatively TRBD1 (5 bases). Germline CDR1 is SGHNT and CDR2 is YENEEA. Trimming took 6 bases from V and 3 from J, leaving 17 bases between them. The CDR3 loop spans 15 amino acids. This CDR3 reads CASRPDDGGDYGYTF. The CDR3 nucleotides read TGTGCCAGCAGACCGGACGACGGGGGTGACTATGGCTACACCTTC.

This clonotype was detected only a few times. This sequence joins TRBV27 and TRBJ1-2, with TRBD1 matching 7 bases. This CDR3 has 15 residues. Germline V gene lookup returns CDR1 MNHEY and CDR2 SMNVEV (reference sequence). V trimming: 7 bases; J trimming: 1 base; junction bases outside the gene matches: 9. This CDR3 reads CASTTYRGGNYGYTF. The DNA of the CDR3 is TGTGCCAGCACCACCTACAGGGGCGGTAACTATGGCTACACCTTC.

There are many counts of this clonotype. The chain joins TRBV4-2 to TRBJ1-5, with D tentatively TRBD1 (5 bases). This CDR3 spans 16 amino acids. Germline CDR1 LGHNA, CDR2 YNFKEQ. Trimming took off 0 bases at V and 0 bases at J, with 9 bases between the two ends. CDR3 nucleotides: TGTGCCAGCAGCCAAGAGGGGGGAAATAGCAATCAGCCCCAGCATTTT. Protein product: CASSQEGGNSNQPQHF.

This sequence joins TRBV7-2 and TRBJ2-7, with 13 bases aligning to TRBD2. The CDR3 sequence is 15 residues long. The trim removed 7 bases at V and 5 bases at J, leaving 8 bases unmatched. Germline V CDR1 and CDR2: SGHTA, FQGNSA. The CDR3 DNA is TGTGCCAGCACCCGGACTAGCGGGAGAAACGACGAGCAGTACTTC. It specifies CASTRTSGRNDEQYF. The entire variable domain, with the rest obtained from reference TRBV7-2 and TRBJ2-7, is as follows: GAGVSQSPSNKVTEKGKDVELRCDPISGHTALYWYRQSLGQGLEFLIYFQGNSAPDKSGLPSDRFSAERTGGSVSTLTIQRTQQEDSAVYLCASTRTSGRNDEQYFGPGTRLTVT.

Written as DNA, the CDR3 is TGCAGTGCTTGGGACGGGAGATCCTACGAGCAGTACTTC. Its translation is CSAWDGRSYEQYF. The rearrangement links TRBV20-1 to TRBJ2-7, with D perhaps TRBD2 (6 bases). The V end lost 5 bases, the J end lost 1 base, and 12 bases lay between the germline ends. The CDR3 extends over 13 amino acids. CDR1 DFQATT and CDR2 SNEGSKA come from the germline V gene (reference sequence).

This clonotype was observed a handful of times. This chain links TRBV25-1 with TRBJ1-6; D possibly corresponds to TRBD1 (5 bases). Looked up from germline, CDR1 is MGHDK and CDR2 is SYGVNS. Trimming removed 4 bases from V and 14 bases from J, with 18 bases in between. The CDR3 length is 14 residues. The DNA of the CDR3 is TGTGCCAGCAGTGGGGGACCCTCGGAGGGAACCCTCCACTTT. Protein sequence: CASSGGPSEGTLHF. The entire variable domain, with the rest obtained from reference TRBV25-1 and TRBJ1-6, is as follows: EADIYQTPRYLVIGTGKKITLECSQTMGHDKMYWYQQDPGMELHLIHYSYGVNSTEKGDLSSESTVSRIRTEHFPLTLESARPSHTSQYLCASSGGPSEGTLHFGNGTRLTVT.

This chain uses TRBV6-6 with TRBJ2-2; possible D gene TRBD1, 5 bases. V gave up 7 bases and J gave up 6 bases, with 12 bases separating them. CDR3 length equals 13 residues. Germline CDR1 MNHNY, CDR2 SVGAGI (reference sequence). The CDR3, as DNA: TGTGCCAGCAACAGGCCCGAGGCCGGGGAGCTGTTTTTT. Translation: CASNRPEAGELFF.